A single sample is the source of the 9 T cell receptor beta chains below, sequenced in a study of identical twins. TCRdb redid the calling of the 5' RACE reads with MiXCR, one entry per CDR3 protein. The sample includes 470,000 or so distinct CDR3 sequences, approximately 24% of them seen just once. Separately, the same data were catalogued under a study of T cells expressing NK-cell markers.

What was sequenced was CD4+ T cells sorted from blood. The receptors originated from a woman between 18 and 29 years old in good health.

V and J are TRBV20-1 and TRBJ2-5; 13 bases agree with TRBD2. This CDR3 contains 13 residues. Germline trimming cut 3 bases from V and 13 bases from J; bases unmatched to any gene: 8. CDR1 and CDR2 from the germline V gene are DFQATT and SNEGSKA (reference sequence). DNA of the CDR3: TGCAGTGCTAGCACAGGACTAGCGGGAGCGCTGTACTTC. Protein product: CSASTGLAGALYF.

The chain combines TRBV9 with TRBJ2-1; 7 bases map to TRBD2. In germline, CDR1 is SGDLS, CDR2 YYNGEE. This CDR3 region has 15 residues. The J segment lost 0 bases and the V segment lost 2 bases, leaving 2 bases of the junction unmatched. Written as DNA, the CDR3 is TGTGCCAGCAGCGTCGGGACTACCTCCTACAATGAGCAGTTCTTC. This codes for CASSVGTTSYNEQFF.

This clonotype was detected many times. The J gene is TRBJ2-7, the V gene TRBV3-1; D possibly corresponds to TRBD1 (6 bases). Germline V CDR1 and CDR2: LGHDT, YNNKEL (reference sequence). This CDR3 spans 13 amino acids. V lost 4 bases to trimming and J lost 4 bases, with 11 bases between them. Here the CDR3 DNA reads TGTGCCAGCAGCCCGGACAGTCGGTACGAGCAGTACTTC. It codes for CASSPDSRYEQYF.

The J gene is TRBJ1-3, the V gene TRBV2; D is undetermined. Trimming cost V 5 bases and J 6 bases, with 8 bases left between them. There are 12 residues in the CDR3. Germline loops: CDR1 SNHLY, CDR2 FYNNEI. The CDR3 loop reads CASSHDVNTIYF. The CDR3 region has the DNA TGTGCCAGCAGTCACGACGTAAACACCATATATTTT.

V and J are TRBV20-1 and TRBJ1-2; no clear D gene. In germline, CDR1 is DFQATT, CDR2 SNEGSKA (reference sequence). Trimming pared 3 bases from V and 14 bases from J, leaving 13 bases between. The CDR3 is 10 residues long. The DNA for the CDR3 is TGCAGTGCTAGGCCCACTTGGGAGACCTTC. This sequence encodes CSARPTWETF.

This clonotype was observed a handful of times. The chain couples TRBV15 to TRBJ1-6; D perhaps matches TRBD1 (5 bases). Germline assignment: CDR1 LNHNV and CDR2 YYDKDF (reference sequence). V was cut by 1 base and J by 8 bases, with 12 bases left in between. CDR3 size: 15 residues. The CDR3: CATSRVRGEDSPLHF. For the CDR3, the DNA is TGTGCCACCAGCAGAGTACGAGGGGAAGATTCACCCCTCCACTTT.

This clonotype was seen more than once but under ten times. This rearrangement joins TRBV29-1 to TRBJ2-3; the D gene is possibly TRBD2 (5 bases). This CDR3 comprises 14 residues. V lost 3 bases, J lost 6 bases, and 16 bases lay in between. Germline CDR1 is SQVTM and CDR2 is ANQGSEA. This CDR3 reads CSVEKGALPDTQYF. In nucleotides, the CDR3 is TGCAGCGTTGAGAAGGGAGCGCTCCCCGATACGCAGTATTTT.

The sample holds a few counts of this clonotype. This chain uses TRBV12-3 or TRBV12-4 with TRBJ2-3; D unclear. V was cut by 2 bases and J by 6 bases, with 12 bases left in between. The CDR3 has 14 amino acids. The CDR3 loop reads CASSLRHIRDTQYF. The CDR3 coding sequence is TGTGCCAGCAGTTTACGACACATCAGGGATACGCAGTATTTT.

This chain uses TRBV11-2 with TRBJ2-7; 9 bases fit TRBD1. V trimming: 1 base; J trimming: 3 bases; junction bases outside the gene matches: 4. This CDR3 comprises 15 residues. Per germline, CDR1 SGHAT and CDR2 FQNNGV. The CDR3 bases are TGTGCCAGCAGCTTAGCCGGGACAGGGAACTACGAGCAGTACTTC. Encoded protein: CASSLAGTGNYEQYF.